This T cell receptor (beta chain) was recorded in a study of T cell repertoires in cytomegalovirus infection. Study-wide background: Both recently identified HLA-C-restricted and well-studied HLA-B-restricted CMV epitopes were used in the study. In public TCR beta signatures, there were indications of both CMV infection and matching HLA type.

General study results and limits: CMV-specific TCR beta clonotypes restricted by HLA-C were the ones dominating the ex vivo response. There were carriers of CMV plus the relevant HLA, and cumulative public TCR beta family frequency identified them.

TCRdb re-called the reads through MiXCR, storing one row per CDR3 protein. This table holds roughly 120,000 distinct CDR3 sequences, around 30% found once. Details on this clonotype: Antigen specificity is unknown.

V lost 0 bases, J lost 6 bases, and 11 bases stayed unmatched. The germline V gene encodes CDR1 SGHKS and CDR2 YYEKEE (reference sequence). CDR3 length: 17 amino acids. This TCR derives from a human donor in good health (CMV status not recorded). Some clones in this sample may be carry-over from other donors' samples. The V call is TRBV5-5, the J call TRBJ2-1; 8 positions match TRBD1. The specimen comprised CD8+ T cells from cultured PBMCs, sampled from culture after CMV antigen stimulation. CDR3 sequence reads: CASSLAFIIDRGNEQFF. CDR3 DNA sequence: TGTGCCAGCAGCTTGGCCTTTATTATAGACAGGGGCAATGAGCAGTTCTTC.